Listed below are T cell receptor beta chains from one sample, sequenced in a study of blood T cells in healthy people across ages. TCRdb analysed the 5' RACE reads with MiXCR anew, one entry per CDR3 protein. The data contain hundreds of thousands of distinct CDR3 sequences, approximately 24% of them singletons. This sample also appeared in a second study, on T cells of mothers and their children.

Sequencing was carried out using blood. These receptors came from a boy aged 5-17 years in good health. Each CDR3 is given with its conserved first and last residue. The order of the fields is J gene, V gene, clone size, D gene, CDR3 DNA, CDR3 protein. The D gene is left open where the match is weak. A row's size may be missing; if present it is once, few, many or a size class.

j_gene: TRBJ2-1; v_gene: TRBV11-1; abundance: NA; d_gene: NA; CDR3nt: TGTGCCAGCAGGAGAAGCCGCTCCTTGGCAAATGAGCAGTTCTTC; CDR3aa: CASRRSRSLANEQFF
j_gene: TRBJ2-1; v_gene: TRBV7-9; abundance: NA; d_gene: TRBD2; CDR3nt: TGTGCCAGCAGCTCGAGCGGGAGCCCCTACAATGAGCAGTTCTTC; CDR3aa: CASSSSGSPYNEQFF
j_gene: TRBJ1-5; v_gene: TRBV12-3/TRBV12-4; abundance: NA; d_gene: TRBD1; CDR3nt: TGTGCCAGCAGTTTCGACAGGGGAGTTAACAATCAGCCCCAGCATTTT; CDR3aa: CASSFDRGVNNQPQHF
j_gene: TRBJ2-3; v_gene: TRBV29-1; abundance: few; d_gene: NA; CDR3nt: TGCAGCGTTGAAGATCGGTATCGGACTATAGATACGCAGTATTTT; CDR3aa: CSVEDRYRTIDTQYF
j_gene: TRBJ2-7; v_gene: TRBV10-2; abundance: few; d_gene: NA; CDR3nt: TGCGCCAGCGGAGAGTTCTACGAGCAGTACTTC; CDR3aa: CASGEFYEQYF
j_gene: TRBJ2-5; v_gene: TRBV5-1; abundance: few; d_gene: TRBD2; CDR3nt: TGCGCCAGCAACCCTAGCGGGTCCCAAGAGACCCAGTACTTC; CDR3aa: CASNPSGSQETQYF
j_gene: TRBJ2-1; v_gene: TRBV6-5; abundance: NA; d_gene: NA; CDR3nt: TGTGCCAGCAGTTACTCTAGGACGCCTTACAATGAGCAGTTCTTC; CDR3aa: CASSYSRTPYNEQFF
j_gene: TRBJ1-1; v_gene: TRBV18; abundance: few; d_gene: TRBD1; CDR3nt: TGTGCCAGCTCACCCTTCACTTGGGACAGCAACACTGAAGCTTTCTTT; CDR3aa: CASSPFTWDSNTEAFF
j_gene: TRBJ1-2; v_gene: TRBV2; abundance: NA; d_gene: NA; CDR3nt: TGTGCCAGCAGCCGAGGGGGACTCTCGAACTATGGCTACACCTTC; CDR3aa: CASSRGGLSNYGYTF
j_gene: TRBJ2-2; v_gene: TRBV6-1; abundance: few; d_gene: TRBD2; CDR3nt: TGTGCCAGCAGTGAAGGTAGCGGGGGGGCCTACACCGGGGAGCTGTTTTTT; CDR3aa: CASSEGSGGAYTGELFF
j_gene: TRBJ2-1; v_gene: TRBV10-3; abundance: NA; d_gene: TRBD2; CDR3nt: TGTGCCACCGCCCCGGGGAGGGAGAGTTACAATGAGCAGTTCTTC; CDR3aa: CATAPGRESYNEQFF
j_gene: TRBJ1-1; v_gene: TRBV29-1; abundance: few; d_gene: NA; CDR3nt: TGCAGCGTTGAAGAAGTGGGGGCGGGGTGGACTGAAGCTTTCTTT; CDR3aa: CSVEEVGAGWTEAFF
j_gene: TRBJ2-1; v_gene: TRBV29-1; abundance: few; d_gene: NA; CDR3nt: TGCAGCGTTGAGGTGGGCAGGGTTAAGATCCATGAGCAGTTCTTC; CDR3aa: CSVEVGRVKIHEQFF
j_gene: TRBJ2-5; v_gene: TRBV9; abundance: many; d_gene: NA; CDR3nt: TGTGCCAGCAGCGCCGGGACGCATCAAGAGACCCAGTACTTC; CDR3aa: CASSAGTHQETQYF
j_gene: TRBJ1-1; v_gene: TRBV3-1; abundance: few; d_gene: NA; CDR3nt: TGTGCCAGCAGCCAAGACCCCAGAGTCTTGAACACTGAAGCTTTCTTT; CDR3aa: CASSQDPRVLNTEAFF
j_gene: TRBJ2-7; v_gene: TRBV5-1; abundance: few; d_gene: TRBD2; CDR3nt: TGCGCCAGCAGCTGGACGGGGGGACTCTCCTACGAGCAGTACTTC; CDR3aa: CASSWTGGLSYEQYF
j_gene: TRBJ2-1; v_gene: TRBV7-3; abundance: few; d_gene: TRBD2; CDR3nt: TGTGCCAGCAGCAACCAACTAGCGGGGGACTACAATGAGCAGTTCTTC; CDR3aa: CASSNQLAGDYNEQFF
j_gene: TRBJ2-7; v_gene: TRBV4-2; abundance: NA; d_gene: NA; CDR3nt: TGTGCCAGCAGCCAAGGGACAAGGGTCTACGAGCAGTACTTC; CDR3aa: CASSQGTRVYEQYF
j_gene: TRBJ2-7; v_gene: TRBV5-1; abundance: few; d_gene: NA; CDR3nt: TGCGCCAGCAGCTTAGACAGGTTCTCGGAGCAGTACTTC; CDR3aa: CASSLDRFSEQYF
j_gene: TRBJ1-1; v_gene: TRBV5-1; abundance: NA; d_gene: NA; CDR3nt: TGTCCCAGCAGCGACCCTCTGAGCATGAACACTGAAGCTTTCTTT; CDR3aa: CPSSDPLSMNTEAFF
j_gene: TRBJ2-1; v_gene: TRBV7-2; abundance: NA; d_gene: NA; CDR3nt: TGTGCCAGCAGCTCCAGGGTGAGGAATGAGCAGTTCTTC; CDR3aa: CASSSRVRNEQFF
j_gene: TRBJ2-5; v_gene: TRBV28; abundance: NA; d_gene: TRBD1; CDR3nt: TGTGCCAGCAGTACCCGGGACAGGCCTGAAGAGACCCAGTACTTC; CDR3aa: CASSTRDRPEETQYF
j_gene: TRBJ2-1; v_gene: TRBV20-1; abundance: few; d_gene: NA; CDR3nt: TGCAGTGCTCCGTCCCGGGCGGGGGCGAAGTACAATGAGCAGTTCTTC; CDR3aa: CSAPSRAGAKYNEQFF
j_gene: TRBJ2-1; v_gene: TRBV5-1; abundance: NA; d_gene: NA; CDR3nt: TGCGCCAGCAGCTCCCCTAGGGGAAGGGATGAGCAGTTCTTC; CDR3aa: CASSSPRGRDEQFF
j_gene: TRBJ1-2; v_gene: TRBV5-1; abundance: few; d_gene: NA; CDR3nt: TGCGCCAGCAGTCCAACAGGGAGCGAAGGCTACACCTTC; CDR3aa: CASSPTGSEGYTF
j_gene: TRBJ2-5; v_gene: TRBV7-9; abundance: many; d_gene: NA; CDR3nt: TGTGCCAGCGATACGGGTCGCCGGGGGACCCAGTACTTC; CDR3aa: CASDTGRRGTQYF
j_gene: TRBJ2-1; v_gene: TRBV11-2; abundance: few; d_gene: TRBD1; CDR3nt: TGTGCCAGCAGCTTATCTTCAGGGGGCCTTGGCTACAATGAGCAGTTCTTC; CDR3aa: CASSLSSGGLGYNEQFF
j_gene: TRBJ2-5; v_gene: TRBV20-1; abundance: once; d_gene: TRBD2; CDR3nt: TGCAGTGCGTCTCCTTTCGGGGGGGCCGAGACCCAGTACTTC; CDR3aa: CSASPFGGAETQYF
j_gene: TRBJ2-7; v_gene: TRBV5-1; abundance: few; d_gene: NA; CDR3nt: TGCGCCAGCACCTGGACAATGGGAACCTACGAGCAGTACTTC; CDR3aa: CASTWTMGTYEQYF
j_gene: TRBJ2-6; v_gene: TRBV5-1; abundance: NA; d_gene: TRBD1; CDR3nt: TGCGCCAGCAGCTTACGAGGGACAGGCTCTGGGGCCAACGTCCTGACTTTC; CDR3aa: CASSLRGTGSGANVLTF
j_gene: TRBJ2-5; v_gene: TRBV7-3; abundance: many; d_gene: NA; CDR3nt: TGTGCCAGCGGGGCAGGGCCCCAAGAGACCCAGTACTTC; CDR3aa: CASGAGPQETQYF
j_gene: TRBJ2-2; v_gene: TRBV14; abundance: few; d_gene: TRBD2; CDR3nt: TGTGCCAGCAGCCGTAGCGGGGGGGTCTCCGGGGAGCTGTTTTTT; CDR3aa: CASSRSGGVSGELFF
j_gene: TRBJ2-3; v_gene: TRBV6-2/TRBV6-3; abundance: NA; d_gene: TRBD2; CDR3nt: TGTGCCAGCAGTTACCCCTCCGGGACTAGCGGGGGGGTCCTTCAAGATACGCAGTATTTT; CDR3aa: CASSYPSGTSGGVLQDTQYF
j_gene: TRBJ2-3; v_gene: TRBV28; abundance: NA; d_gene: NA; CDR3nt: TGTGCCGGCCAGGGGGGGGCTAGCACAGATACGCAGTATTTT; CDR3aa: CAGQGGASTDTQYF
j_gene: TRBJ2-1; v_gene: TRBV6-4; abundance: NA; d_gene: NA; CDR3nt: TGTGCCAGCAGTGACCGAGCGGAGCTTTACAATGAGCAGTTCTTC; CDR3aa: CASSDRAELYNEQFF
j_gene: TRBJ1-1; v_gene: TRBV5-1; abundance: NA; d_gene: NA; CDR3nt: TGCGCCAGCAGTTCTGGGGACCGAAAAAAGAACACTGAAGCTTTCTTT; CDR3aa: CASSSGDRKKNTEAFF
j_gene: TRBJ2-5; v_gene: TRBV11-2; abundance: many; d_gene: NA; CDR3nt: TGTGCCAGCAGTTCTGGGACCCAGTACTTC; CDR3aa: CASSSGTQYF
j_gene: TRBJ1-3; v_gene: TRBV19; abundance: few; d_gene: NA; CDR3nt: TGTGCCAGTAGCCCTGGGGGCTTCTCTGGAAACACCATATATTTT; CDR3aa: CASSPGGFSGNTIYF
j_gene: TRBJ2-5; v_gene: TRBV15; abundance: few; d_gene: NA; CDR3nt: TGTGCCACCAGCAGAGGGTACGGAACCCAGTACTTC; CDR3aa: CATSRGYGTQYF
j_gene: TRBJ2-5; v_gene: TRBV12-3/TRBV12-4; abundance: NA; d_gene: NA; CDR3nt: TGTGCCAGCAGTTTATACCCTAAGGAGCAGTACTTC; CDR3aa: CASSLYPKEQYF
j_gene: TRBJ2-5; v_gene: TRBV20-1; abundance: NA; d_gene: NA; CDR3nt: TGCAGTGCCAAAGACCGAAGAAGTGGAGAGACCCAGTACTTC; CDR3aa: CSAKDRRSGETQYF
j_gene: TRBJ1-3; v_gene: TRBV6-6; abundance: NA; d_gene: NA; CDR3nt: TGTGCCAGCAGCACAGACAGCTCTGGAAACGCCATATATTTT; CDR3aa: CASSTDSSGNAIYF
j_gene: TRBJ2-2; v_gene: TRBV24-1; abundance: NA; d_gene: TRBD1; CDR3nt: TGTGCCACCAGTGATGATTGTGGGACAGAGAACACCGGGGAGCTGTTTTTT; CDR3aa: CATSDDCGTENTGELFF
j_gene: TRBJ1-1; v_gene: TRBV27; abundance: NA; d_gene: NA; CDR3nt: TGTGCCAGCAGTCTAGGAGGGGGGCGGACTGAAGCTTTCTTT; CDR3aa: CASSLGGGRTEAFF
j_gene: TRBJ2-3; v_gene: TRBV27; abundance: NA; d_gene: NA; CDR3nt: TGTGCCAGCAGACCTCTAGACTCCGGCACAGATACGCAGTATTTT; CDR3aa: CASRPLDSGTDTQYF
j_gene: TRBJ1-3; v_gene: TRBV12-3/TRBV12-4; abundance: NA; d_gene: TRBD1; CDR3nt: TGTGCCAGCACGTGGACAGGGATAGGGGCTCGCTCTGGAAACACCATATATTTT; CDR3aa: CASTWTGIGARSGNTIYF
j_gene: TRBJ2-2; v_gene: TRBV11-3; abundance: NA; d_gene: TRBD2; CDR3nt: TGTGCCAGCAGCTTATTAGCGGGGCGTAAAAACACCGGGGAGCTGTTTTTT; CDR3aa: CASSLLAGRKNTGELFF
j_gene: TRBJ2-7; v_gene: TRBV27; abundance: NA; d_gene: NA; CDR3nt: TGTGCCAGCAGTTTAAAGGGATCCTCCTACGAGCAGTACTTC; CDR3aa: CASSLKGSSYEQYF
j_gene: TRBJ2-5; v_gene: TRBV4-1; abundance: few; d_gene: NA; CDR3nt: TGCGCCAGCAGCCCCCCCAGAGACGAAGAGACCCAGTACTTC; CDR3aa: CASSPPRDEETQYF
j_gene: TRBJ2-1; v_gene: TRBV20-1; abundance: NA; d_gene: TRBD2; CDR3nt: TGCAGTGCTAGAGATGGATTAGCGGGCAGGGATGAGCAGTTCTTC; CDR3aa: CSARDGLAGRDEQFF
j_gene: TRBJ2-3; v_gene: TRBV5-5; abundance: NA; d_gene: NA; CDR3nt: TGTGCCAGCAGCTTCAGCCATCCGAGCACAGATACGCAGTATTTT; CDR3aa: CASSFSHPSTDTQYF
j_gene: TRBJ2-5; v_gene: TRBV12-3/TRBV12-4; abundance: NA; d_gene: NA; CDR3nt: TGTGCCAGCAGTTTACGACGCAGGGTAGAGACCCAGTACTTC; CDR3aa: CASSLRRRVETQYF